What follows describes a single T cell receptor beta chain. The clone's antigen remains unknown. The record has no base qualities; no much larger clone is one base away. The CDR3 spans 13 residues, from the cysteine through the phenylalanine. The read is trimmed to its CDR3 DNA, 39 bases read in frame from base 1. V sheds 6 bases and J sheds 8 bases, leaving 14 bases between their ends. Sequences KGHDR (CDR1) and SFDVKD (CDR2) are obtained from the germline V gene. Enrolling through a virtual design, the prospective study's participants ranged in age from roughly 18 to 95 years and lived across some 23 United States geographic areas. In the prospective study, participants were assigned to cohorts based on the clinical history participants reported in a screening survey and a study questionnaire. For ImmuneRACE Cohort 3, a participant was defined as recovered based on two consecutive negative NP/OP PCR tests, clearance by a healthcare professional, or resolution of symptoms. In the prospective study, whole blood, serum and a nasopharyngeal or oropharyngeal swab were collected from each participant by mobile phlebotomists. Prospective study participants could optionally give additional blood draws and questionnaires over an approximately 2-month period. Prospective study blood samples were shipped either frozen or at room temperature before DNA extraction.

TCRbeta CDR3 regions were amplified from genomic DNA using the immunoSEQ Assay, a bias-controlled multiplex PCR. The source study handled its data this way. Nucleated cell counts per sample were estimated from amplification of reference gene primers within the assay. To quantify the absolute abundance of each unique TCRbeta CDR3 rearrangement, sequence reads were collapsed and filtered. Productive Simpson clonality was computed per sample as the square root of Simpson's diversity index over productive rearrangements. TCRdb obtained this table from immuneACCESS and retained in-frame rearrangements with V and J assigned. These tables miss some clones; where compared with another copy, unresolved V genes account for less than half of the shortfall, and the remainder is unexplained. The V and J calls and clone size are taken from that table; D and trimming were inferred from the DNA. A total of 250,000 to 300,000 clones appear in this sample, roughly nine tenths of them only once. Under 2.5% of the sample goes to the ten largest clones.

The entry originates in a study of blood T cell repertoires in COVID-19 (dated by TCRdb to 2020 to 2022). Background for the entire study: Samples covering the acute and convalescent phases of COVID-19 were provided by collaborators in the United States, Italy and Spain. Deeply sampled blood TCRbeta repertoires from subjects exposed to, actively infected with, or recovered from COVID-19 were included in the dataset. The sample metadata nearly always contained a de-identified subject ID, COVID-19 status, age in years and sex. The prospective study material was composed of cDNA or gDNA derived from T cells, B-cell-depleted T cells, or PBMCs. Samples came from the ongoing ImmuneRACE study (first 160 participants) plus 1,254 subjects from 6 global collaborators. HLA class I and class II types, where available, came from metadata supplied by the sample provider rather than from assay-based typing. The repertoires were released in a freely available public database meant as a resource for research on the immune response to SARS-CoV-2. Study-level results and caveats: The quantity of clinical and demographic metadata differed by source and by participant and was supplied without curation.

The sequenced sample consisted of PBMCs or T cells enriched from blood (not recorded which). This TCR derives from an older woman who had recovered from COVID-19. In this chain, TRBV24-1 is recombined with TRBJ2-3; TRBD2 is a possible D gene, resting on 5 matching bases. The DNA sequence is as follows: TGTGCCACCAGTCAGGAGGTCACGGGTACGCAGTATTTT. Its protein reads: CATSQEVTGTQYF.